The entry that follows covers one T cell receptor (beta chain) sequence. Its antigen is as yet unknown. These data belong to a study of PD-1 blockade in classical Hodgkin lymphoma. About the study: Patients in the cohort were put on intravenous nivolumab, 3 mg/kg every 2 weeks. Study-level results: Complete responders showed a baseline diversity that resembled the diversity of newly diagnosed patients.

V was clipped by 2 bases and J by 4 bases; unmatched bases: 7. The CDR3 covers 16 residues. Germline V gives CDR1 SGHAT, CDR2 FQNNGV. Every single patient, without exception, relapsed after autologous stem cell transplantation, and brentuximab vedotin exposure varied. Each best response was a complete response, a partial response or progressive disease. Some clones are missing from TCRdb's copy, which holds only in-frame ones; the method was immunoSEQ multiplex PCR. The sample lists 39,000 or so clones; around 87% were seen once. Sequenced material: peripheral blood mononuclear cells (PBMCs), taken before the second cycle of nivolumab. The chain employs TRBV11-2 and TRBJ2-5, with 10 nucleotides matching TRBD1. The receptor comes from a human donor with classical Hodgkin lymphoma. Here the CDR3 reads CASSLLGQGYRETQYF. As DNA, the CDR3 is TGTGCCAGCAGCTTATTGGGACAGGGGTATAGAGAGACCCAGTACTTC.